This TCR beta chain originates from a study of blood T cells in healthy people across ages. Study-level background: Per two T cells, template switching captured roughly one barcoded beta molecule. General study results and limits: Higher diversity, along with more naive CD4+ cells, distinguished long-lived donors from aged donors.

The authors ran a second PCR of roughly 6 to 11 cycles using a sample-barcoded 5' primer and a J-beta primer mix. MiXCR, run by TCRdb on the 5' RACE reads, gives a single entry per CDR3 protein. This sample has around 1,700,000 distinct CDR3 sequences, with approximately 30% found just once. Total RNA, at least 5 micrograms per sample, was extracted from PBMCs. Trimming left V 0 bases short and J 3 bases short, with 16 bases between. The V gene's germline CDR1 is DFQATT and CDR2 SNEGSKA (reference sequence). This CDR3 contains 16 residues. This clonotype was counted between two and nine times. Antigen unknown.

The material sequenced was blood. This sequence was found in a woman aged 30 to 39 in good health. V and J are TRBV20-1 and TRBJ2-3; D gene ambiguous. The CDR3 loop is CSARDQPQRRTDTQYF. In DNA form, the CDR3 reads TGCAGTGCTAGAGACCAACCCCAGAGGAGAACAGATACGCAGTATTTT.